This TCR beta chain emerged from a study of blood T cells in healthy people across ages. V lost 3 bases to trimming and J lost 4 bases, with 15 bases between them. The CDR3 has 15 amino acids. The germline V gene encodes CDR1 MNHNS and CDR2 SASEGT. As concerns this clonotype: The antigen remains undetermined.

Next came a second PCR, run for about 7 to 11 cycles, which used a sample-barcoded 5' primer along with a J-beta primer mix. TCRdb itself ran the 5' RACE reads through MiXCR, one entry per CDR3 protein. The table includes around 1,500,000 distinct CDR3 sequences, 42% detected once. Study-wide points: PBMCs were not sorted, which prevented a conclusive comparison of naive versus antigen-experienced cells. Whereas aged donors had fewer naive CD4+ cells, long-lived donors had more of them and higher diversity. Older age coincided with a roughly linear decline in TCR beta diversity per million T cells.

The sample taken for sequencing was blood. This sequence was found in a woman younger than 35 in good health. The chain uses TRBV6-1 and TRBJ1-2; maybe TRBD1 (5 bases). CDR3 nucleotide sequence: TGTGCCAGCAGTGACCCCAGGGTCGATTTCTATGGCTACACCTTC. Translating it yields CASSDPRVDFYGYTF.